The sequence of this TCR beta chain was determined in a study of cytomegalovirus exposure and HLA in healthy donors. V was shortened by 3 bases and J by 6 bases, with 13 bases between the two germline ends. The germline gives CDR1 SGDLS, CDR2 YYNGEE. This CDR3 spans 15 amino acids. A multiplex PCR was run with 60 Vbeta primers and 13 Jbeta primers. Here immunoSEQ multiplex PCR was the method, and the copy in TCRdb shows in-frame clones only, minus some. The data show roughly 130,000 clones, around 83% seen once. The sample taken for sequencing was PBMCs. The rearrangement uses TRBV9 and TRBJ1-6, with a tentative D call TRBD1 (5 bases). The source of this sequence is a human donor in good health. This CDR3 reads CASSDGRQLNSPLHF. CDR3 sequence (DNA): TGTGCCAGCAGCGACGGGCGACAGCTTAATTCACCCCTCCACTTT.